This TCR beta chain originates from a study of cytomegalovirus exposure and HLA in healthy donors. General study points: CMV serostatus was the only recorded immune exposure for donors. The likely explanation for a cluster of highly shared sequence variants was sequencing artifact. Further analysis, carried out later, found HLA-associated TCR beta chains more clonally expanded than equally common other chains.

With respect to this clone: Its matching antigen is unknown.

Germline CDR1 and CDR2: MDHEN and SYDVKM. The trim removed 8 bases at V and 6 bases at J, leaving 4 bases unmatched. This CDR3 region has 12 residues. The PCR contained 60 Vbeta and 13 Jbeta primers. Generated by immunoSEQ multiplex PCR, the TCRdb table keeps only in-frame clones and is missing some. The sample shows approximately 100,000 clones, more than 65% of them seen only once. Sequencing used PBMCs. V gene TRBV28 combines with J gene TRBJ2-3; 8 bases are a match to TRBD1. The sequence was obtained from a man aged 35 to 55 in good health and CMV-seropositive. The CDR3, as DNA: TGTGCCAGCCTCAGGGGGCGTGATACGCAGTATTTT. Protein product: CASLRGRDTQYF.